This passage covers 5 T cell receptor beta chains from one sample sequenced in a study of somatic mutations in cytotoxic T cells in rheumatoid arthritis. Clones were read by immunoSEQ multiplex PCR, and TCRdb kept only the in-frame ones, dropping some. The sample lists approximately 14,000 clones, more than 75% occurring once. Sequencing was done on a sample of CD8+ T cells sorted from blood. These receptors came from an adult with rheumatoid arthritis.

The count of this clone is one. This chain uses TRBV13 with TRBJ2-5; 7 bases line up with TRBD1. The CDR3 has 14 residues. The germline gives CDR1 PRHDT, CDR2 FYEKMQ (reference sequence). The V gene end was trimmed by 5 bases and the J gene end by 5 bases; junction bases not matched to a gene: 8. The CDR3 DNA is TGTGCCAGCAGCGCCCGGACAGGTGAGGAGACCCAGTACTTC. The encoded protein is CASSARTGEETQYF. The full variable domain, its missing parts supplied by reference TRBV13 and TRBJ2-5, is AAGVIQSPRHLIKEKRETATLKCYPIPRHDTVYWYQQGPGQDPQFLISFYEKMQSDKGSIPDRFSAQQFSDYHSELNMSSLELGDSALYFCASSARTGEETQYFGPGTRLLVL.

The chain has TRBV7-9 and TRBJ1-4, with D possibly matching TRBD1 (6 bases). This CDR3 is 15 amino acids long. CDR1 SEHNR and CDR2 FQNEAQ come from the germline V gene (reference sequence). V lost 1 base and J 5 bases, leaving 11 bases between the germline ends. The CDR3 coding sequence is TGTGCCAGCAGCTTAGAGTCAGGGGAGAATGAAAAACTGTTTTTT. Protein product: CASSLESGENEKLFF.

This clone came up a few times. V is TRBV7-9 and J is TRBJ2-7; 10 positions agree with TRBD1. This CDR3 has 13 residues. Germline V gives CDR1 SEHNR, CDR2 FQNEAQ (reference sequence). After removal of 5 bases from V and 6 bases from J, the junction contained 4 bases not matched to a gene. The CDR3 reads CASSHRTGGEQYF. Written as DNA, the CDR3 is TGTGCCAGCAGCCATCGGACAGGGGGCGAGCAGTACTTC.

The chain couples TRBV27 to TRBJ2-1, with D perhaps TRBD2 (6 bases). The CDR3 sequence is 14 residues long. V dropped 7 bases and J dropped 8 bases, with 18 bases sitting between them. Per germline, CDR1 MNHEY and CDR2 SMNVEV (reference sequence). This CDR3 is CASKETRAWYEQFF. The CDR3 nucleotides are TGTGCCAGCAAGGAGACTAGGGCCTGGTATGAGCAGTTCTTC.

The chain is built from TRBV27 and TRBJ2-7, with 8 positions matching TRBD2. The CDR3 runs to 14 residues. Germline loops: CDR1 MNHEY, CDR2 SMNVEV (reference sequence). V gave up 5 bases and J gave up 7 bases; unmatched junction bases: 10. The CDR3 nucleotides read TGTGCCAGCAGTAACCGGGGGGGGGTTAATGAGCAGTACTTC. Amino acid sequence: CASSNRGGVNEQYF.